The entry below gives a single T cell receptor (beta chain) sequence along with its context. What it recognizes is unknown. The CDR3 sequence is 15 residues long. Germline V gene data show CDR1 as SGHTA and CDR2 as FQGNSA. The J segment lost 6 bases and the V segment lost 1 base, leaving 7 bases of the junction unmatched. The sample is drawn from a study of post-analysis software for immune sequencing data. General study points: About five TRBV segments, including TRBV5-6, TRBV5-1 and TRBV20-1, were more frequent in patients than controls.

Sequencing libraries made from TCR beta cDNA carried unique molecular identifiers. TCRdb re-derived calls from the PCR reads in MiXCR, one entry per CDR3 protein. This table holds approximately 660,000 distinct CDR3 sequences, 59% found once. The specimen was blood. This TCR was recovered from a girl aged 2-10 years with multiple sclerosis. The V and J genes are TRBV7-2 and TRBJ2-3; TRBD2 agrees at 7 bases. CDR3 amino acids: CASSLGGRGSDTQYF. CDR3 bases: TGTGCCAGCAGCTTAGGAGGGAGGGGCTCTGATACGCAGTATTTT.